This T cell receptor beta chain was found in a study of cytomegalovirus exposure and HLA in healthy donors. General study findings and limits: The TCR clusters that emerged in the first cohort tended, a later analysis found, to co-occur in the approximately 130 validation repertoires. In vitro, three CMV-associated chains proved specific for CMV antigens.

Per the germline V gene, CDR1 is SQVTM and CDR2 is ANQGSEA. The CDR3 is 12 residues long. Note on this clone: Its antigen is unidentified.

Sequencing used immunoSEQ multiplex PCR; TCRdb keeps in-frame clones, though not all of them. The data contain tens of thousands of clones, approximately 91% of them singletons. Sample: PBMCs. This chain uses TRBV29-1 with TRBJ2-7; the D gene is possibly TRBD1 (8 bases). This receptor was identified in a man younger than 40 in good health and CMV-seronegative. The CDR3 nucleotides read TGCGCGACAGGGGAGGGCCCCTACGAGCAGTACTTC. This sequence encodes CATGEGPYEQYF.